Below, 32 T cell receptor beta chains from the same sample are listed, as sequenced in a study of blood T cell repertoires in COVID-19. The method was immunoSEQ multiplex PCR; TCRdb's version includes in-frame clones alone and lacks a portion of them. The table has about 87,000 clones, around three quarters seen once. Sequencing was performed on peripheral blood. These receptors were taken from a woman in her 50s with acute or convalescent COVID-19.

This chain links TRBV7-9 with TRBJ2-3, with D possibly TRBD2 on 6 matching bases. V was cut by 5 bases and J by 6 bases, with 12 bases left in between. The CDR3 runs 13 residues. From germline, CDR1 is SEHNR and CDR2 FQNEAQ (reference sequence). In DNA, the CDR3 is TGTGCCAGCAGCCAATCGGGGAGGGATACGCAGTATTTT. Amino acid sequence: CASSQSGRDTQYF.

The chain carries TRBV4-1 and TRBJ1-2, with D possibly TRBD1 on 5 matching bases. The CDR3 spans 16 residues. Trimming took 3 bases from V and 1 from J, leaving 15 bases between them. Germline V lookup: CDR1 MGHRA, CDR2 YSYEKL. The CDR3 coding sequence is TGCGCCAGCAGCCAGGGAGGGGCCCCCCTTAACTATGGCTACACCTTC. Translation: CASSQGGAPLNYGYTF.

Only a few counts were recorded for this clone. J is TRBJ1-3 and V is TRBV6-5; 7 positions agree with TRBD1. The V segment lost 0 bases and the J segment 3 bases; nucleotides outside the gene matches: 5. The CDR3 spans 16 residues. Germline CDR1 MNHEY, CDR2 SVGAGI. The CDR3 nucleotides read TGTGCCAGCAGTTACTCAGCCCGGACAGGTGGAAACACCATATATTTT. Protein: CASSYSARTGGNTIYF.

In nucleotides, the CDR3 is TGCGCCAGCAGCCAAGATGGGAGCGGGGCAGATACGCAGTATTTT. The encoded protein is CASSQDGSGADTQYF. The chain carries TRBV4-1 and TRBJ2-3; 7 bases align to TRBD2. The trim removed 0 bases at V and 4 bases at J, leaving 4 bases unmatched. The germline CDR1 and CDR2 sequences are MGHRA and YSYEKL. CDR3 length: 15 amino acids.

With regard to this clone: One junction end does not reproduce the germline sequence, and a read error may be involved. J is TRBJ1-6 and V is TRBV7-9, with 7 nucleotides matching TRBD1. The CDR3 is 12 residues long. Germline V gene data show CDR1 as SEHNR and CDR2 as FQNEAQ (reference sequence). This chain's CDR3 is CASSLSSSGQDF. CDR3 nucleotides: TGTGCCAGCAGCTTATCATCAAGCGGACAGGACTTT.

The chain is built from TRBV3-1 (or the pseudogene TRBV3-2) and TRBJ1-1, with TRBD1 identical over 7 bases. Per the germline V gene, CDR1 is LGHDT and CDR2 is YNNKEL (reference sequence). The CDR3 runs to 15 residues. V lost 6 bases to trimming and J lost 1 base; unmatched junction nucleotides: 8. The CDR3 DNA is TGTGCCAGCAGGCAGAATGGACAGGCGAACACTGAAGCTTTCTTT. Translation: CASRQNGQANTEAFF.

The chain employs TRBV7-9 and TRBJ2-7; 7 nucleotides agree with TRBD1. The CDR3 length is 13 residues. Germline assignment: CDR1 SEHNR and CDR2 FQNEAQ (reference sequence). V dropped 8 bases and J dropped 1; count of bases not matched to a gene: 5. This chain's CDR3 is CASGAGGSYEQYF. DNA of the CDR3: TGTGCCAGCGGGGCAGGGGGATCCTACGAGCAGTACTTC.

The V gene is TRBV4-2, the J gene TRBJ2-7; the match to TRBD1 covers 7 bases. The V gene's germline CDR1 is LGHNA and CDR2 YNFKEQ. This CDR3 comprises 16 residues. J gave up 2 bases and V 4 bases, and 11 bases lay outside the gene matches. CDR3 amino acids: CASSLTGEPGTYEQYF. DNA for the CDR3: TGTGCCAGCAGCCTTACAGGGGAACCAGGGACCTACGAGCAGTACTTC.

The CDR3 loop is CASSLGTGFSSPLHF. In nucleotides, the CDR3 is TGTGCCAGCAGTTTAGGTACAGGGTTTTCTTCACCCCTCCACTTT. V and J are TRBV28 and TRBJ1-6, with a tentative D call TRBD1 (6 bases). Germline V lookup: CDR1 MDHEN, CDR2 SYDVKM. V was shortened by 2 bases and J by 9 bases, with 14 bases between the two germline ends. The CDR3 totals 15 residues. Full variable domain (missing parts from reference TRBV28 and TRBJ1-6): DVKVTQSSRYLVKRTGEKVFLECVQDMDHENMFWYRQDPGLGLRLIYFSYDVKMKEKGDIPEGYSVSREKKERFSLILESASTNQTSMYLCASSLGTGFSSPLHFGNGTRLTVT.

This sequence joins TRBV28 and TRBJ1-2; D call uncertain. This CDR3 is built from 14 residues. Trimming removed 1 base at V and 4 bases at J, with 10 bases between. The germline CDR1 and CDR2 sequences are MDHEN and SYDVKM. The CDR3 nucleotides are TGTGCCAGCAGTTTATTTTCCGGGTCCTATGGCTACACCTTC. Its protein is CASSLFSGSYGYTF.

The V call is TRBV2, the J call TRBJ2-1; 10 positions match TRBD1. This CDR3 is built from 15 residues. The junction had 6 bases not matched to a gene; V was cut back by 6 bases and J by 4 bases. Germline lookup yields CDR1 SNHLY and CDR2 FYNNEI. The CDR3 protein is CASSPPGQGYNEQFF. For the CDR3, the DNA is TGTGCCAGCAGCCCCCCGGGACAGGGGTACAATGAGCAGTTCTTC.

The J gene is TRBJ1-1, the V gene TRBV5-5; 9 bases align to TRBD1. V lost 1 base, J lost 10 bases, and 11 bases stayed unmatched. Germline CDR1 and CDR2: SGHKS and YYEKEE (reference sequence). This CDR3 region has 15 residues. CDR3 bases: TGTGCCAGCAGCTTGACATCACAGGGGGCTGGGGGAGCTTTCTTT. Its protein product is CASSLTSQGAGGAFF.

The chain recombines TRBV6-2 or TRBV6-3 with TRBJ2-5; TRBD2 agrees at 10 bases. V lost 0 bases to trimming and J lost 1 base; unmatched junction nucleotides: 8. This CDR3 region has 18 residues. Germline CDR1 MNHEY, CDR2 SVGEGT. The CDR3 DNA reads as TGTGCCAGCAGTTACTCGATGGAGCGGGGGGGGCTCCAAGAGACCCAGTACTTC. Residues: CASSYSMERGGLQETQYF.

The chain combines TRBV7-2 with TRBJ1-2, with no clear D. The CDR3 consists of 11 residues. V was pared by 5 bases and J by 7 bases, with 8 bases between. Germline loops: CDR1 SGHTA, CDR2 FQGNSA. The CDR3 DNA is TGTGCCAGCAGCCCCGGGTTTGGCTACACCTTC. Its protein is CASSPGFGYTF.

There are a few counts of this clone. The chain has TRBV10-3 and TRBJ1-6, with TRBD1 matching over 9 bases. The germline V gene encodes CDR1 ENHRY and CDR2 SYGVKD. This CDR3 has 15 residues. Germline trimming cut 0 bases from V and 8 bases from J; bases unmatched to any gene: 2. As DNA, the CDR3 is TGTGCCATCAGTGAGTCGTGGACAGGGGATTCACCCCTCCACTTT. Translation gives CAISESWTGDSPLHF.

This clone occurred once. The CDR3 DNA is TGTGCCAGCAGCAGCTTTACAGGGGGCAGGGAGACCCAGTACTTC. It specifies CASSSFTGGRETQYF. The chain has TRBV7-9 and TRBJ2-5; 9 bases are shared with TRBD1. With V trimmed by 5 bases and J by 5 bases, 9 bases remained unmatched. The CDR3 consists of 15 residues. Germline CDR1 and CDR2: SEHNR and FQNEAQ (reference sequence).

This clone was recorded a few times. This chain links TRBV19 with TRBJ2-1, with D perhaps TRBD1 (5 bases). Germline loops: CDR1 LNHDA, CDR2 SQIVND (reference sequence). V lost 4 bases, J lost 8 bases, and 15 bases lay in between. The CDR3 extends over 14 amino acids. The CDR3, as DNA: TGTGCCAGTAGTAGGGTTTACCTCAGGGATGAGCAGTTCTTC. Protein product: CASSRVYLRDEQFF.

The rearrangement joins TRBV14 to TRBJ1-1; possibly TRBD1 for D (6 bases). This CDR3 contains 16 residues. Trimming cost V 4 bases and J 4 bases, with 19 bases left between them. From germline, CDR1 is SGHDN and CDR2 FVKESK. The CDR3 spells CASSRRGGLRGTEAFF. Here the CDR3 DNA reads TGTGCCAGCAGCCGTAGGGGGGGCCTTCGGGGCACTGAAGCTTTCTTT.

The chain combines TRBV6-6 with TRBJ2-7; D unclear. The germline gives CDR1 MNHNY, CDR2 SVGAGI (reference sequence). With 2 bases removed from V and 1 base from J, the gap between germline ends came to 6 bases. The CDR3 extends over 13 amino acids. The CDR3 protein is CASSYDKSYEQYF. The CDR3 region has the DNA TGTGCCAGCAGTTACGACAAATCCTACGAGCAGTACTTC.

The chain links TRBV28 to TRBJ2-3, with 13 bases aligning to TRBD2. This CDR3 comprises 14 residues. Germline assignment: CDR1 MDHEN and CDR2 SYDVKM. With V trimmed by 11 bases and J by 1 base, 3 bases remained unmatched. Written as DNA, the CDR3 is TGTGCCTGCGGGACTAGCGGGGGCACAGATACGCAGTATTTT. It specifies CACGTSGGTDTQYF.

This clone was seen more than once but under ten times. Additional DNA sequences in this sample encode the identical CDR3. This sequence joins TRBV5-1 and TRBJ2-2; 15 bases align to TRBD2. The CDR3 runs to 18 residues. V trimming: 4 bases; J trimming: 4 bases; junction bases outside the gene matches: 8. The germline V gene encodes CDR1 SGHRS and CDR2 YFSETQ. CDR3 sequence (DNA): TGCGCCAGCAGCAGCGGGACTAGCGGGGGGACAGGCACCGGGGAGCTGTTTTTT. It encodes CASSSGTSGGTGTGELFF. The full variable domain, with the rest looked up from reference TRBV5-1 and TRBJ2-2, is KAGVTQTPRYLIKTRGQQVTLSCSPISGHRSVSWYQQTPGQGLQFLFEYFSETQRNKGNFPGRFSGRQFSNSRSEMNVSTLELGDSALYLCASSSGTSGGTGTGELFFGEGSRLTVL.

J is TRBJ2-5 and V is TRBV12-3 or TRBV12-4; no clear D. CDR3 length equals 11 residues. Trimming pared 4 bases from V and 4 bases from J, leaving 4 bases between. The CDR3 region is CASSSGETQYF. In nucleotides, the CDR3 is TGTGCCAGCAGTTCAGGAGAGACCCAGTACTTC.

This chain uses TRBV7-9 with TRBJ1-5, with D tentatively TRBD1 (6 bases). In germline, CDR1 is SEHNR, CDR2 FQNEAQ (reference sequence). With 1 base removed from V and 3 bases from J, the gap between germline ends came to 10 bases. CDR3 size: 15 residues. As DNA, the CDR3 is TGTGCCAGCAGCTTAGGTACAGGGTCCAATCAGCCCCAGCATTTT. Encoded protein: CASSLGTGSNQPQHF.

The V and J genes are TRBV7-2 and TRBJ2-3, with D possibly matching TRBD2 (5 bases). CDR3 length: 13 amino acids. CDR1 and CDR2 (germline): SGHTA, FQGNSA. Trimming shortened V by 3 bases and J by 9 bases, and 13 bases separated the two germline ends. CDR3 sequence: CASSFGIASTQYF. CDR3 sequence (DNA): TGTGCCAGCAGCTTTGGGATAGCGTCAACGCAGTATTTT.

CDR3 sequence (DNA): TGTGCCAGCAGATCGGTAGGGGGCGCCGGGATTGAAGCTTTCTTT. This codes for CASRSVGGAGIEAFF. This rearrangement joins TRBV25-1 to TRBJ1-1; TRBD1 matches at 7 bases. In germline, CDR1 is MGHDK, CDR2 SYGVNS. Unmatched junction bases numbered 14, after V lost 6 bases and J lost 7 bases. CDR3 length equals 15 residues. The variable domain in full, completed from reference TRBV25-1 and TRBJ1-1, reads EADIYQTPRYLVIGTGKKITLECSQTMGHDKMYWYQQDPGMELHLIHYSYGVNSTEKGDLSSESTVSRIRTEHFPLTLESARPSHTSQYLCASRSVGGAGIEAFFGQGTRLTVV.

This chain joins TRBV5-1 and TRBJ2-3; no definite D call. Looked up from germline, CDR1 is SGHRS and CDR2 is YFSETQ. The V gene lost 0 bases and the J gene lost 2 bases, with 7 bases spanning the gap. The CDR3 sequence is 14 residues long. The CDR3 bases are TGCGCCAGCAGCTTGGTACTTTACACAGATACGCAGTATTTT. Its protein is CASSLVLYTDTQYF. The whole variable domain, remainder taken from reference TRBV5-1 and TRBJ2-3, is KAGVTQTPRYLIKTRGQQVTLSCSPISGHRSVSWYQQTPGQGLQFLFEYFSETQRNKGNFPGRFSGRQFSNSRSEMNVSTLELGDSALYLCASSLVLYTDTQYFGPGTRLTVL.

In its sample, this clone was seen a few times. V is TRBV5-6 and J is TRBJ1-4; 9 nucleotides match TRBD1. The germline V gene has CDR1 SGHDT and CDR2 YYEEEE. Trimming at V came to 3 bases and at J to 6 bases, leaving 6 bases not matched to a gene. The CDR3 consists of 15 residues. The CDR3: CASSSGDRVYEKLFF. CDR3 nucleotide sequence: TGTGCCAGCAGCTCGGGGGACAGGGTGTATGAAAAACTGTTTTTT.

J is TRBJ2-2 and V is TRBV19; tentatively, D is TRBD1 (6 bases). V was clipped by 5 bases and J by 4 bases, with 20 bases between them. The CDR3 extends over 17 amino acids. Germline assignment: CDR1 LNHDA and CDR2 SQIVND (reference sequence). The CDR3 loop is CASSLQGSDWVTGELFF. In DNA form, the CDR3 reads TGTGCCAGTAGTTTACAGGGTTCAGACTGGGTCACCGGGGAGCTGTTTTTT.

This clone was seen a handful of times. V is TRBV28 and J is TRBJ1-2; D is perhaps TRBD1 (5 bases). V lost 6 bases and J 4 bases, leaving 12 bases between the germline ends. CDR3 length equals 13 residues. Germline V gene sequence: CDR1 MDHEN, CDR2 SYDVKM. The CDR3 DNA reads TGTGCCAGCAGGCCGGGAGGGGTCTATGGCTACACCTTC. It is translated as CASRPGGVYGYTF.

V usage is TRBV23-1 and J usage is TRBJ2-7; 11 bases align to TRBD2. TRBV23-1 is reported as an ORF; its role is uncertain. Losses at the gene ends were 1 base for V and 0 bases for J; bases not matched to a gene: 11. The CDR3 totals 19 residues. CDR3 in DNA: TGCGCCAGCAGTCAATGGGCTAGCGGGGGGACGAAGAGCTCCTACGAGCAGTACTTC. As protein: CASSQWASGGTKSSYEQYF.

The V and J genes are TRBV5-1 and TRBJ2-1; 8 bases fit TRBD1. Germline assignment: CDR1 SGHRS and CDR2 YFSETQ. CDR3 length: 14 amino acids. J was trimmed by 7 bases and V by 4 bases; bases with no gene match: 7. CDR3 sequence (DNA): TGCGCCAGCAGCCTGGACAGGGTGGGGAATGAGCAGTTCTTC. Translated, it gives CASSLDRVGNEQFF.

Ten or more counts support this clone. The genes are TRBV5-1 and TRBJ1-5, with D possibly being TRBD1 (5 bases). Germline V gene data show CDR1 as SGHRS and CDR2 as YFSETQ. V was trimmed by 3 bases and J by 6 bases, leaving 19 bases between them. CDR3 size: 16 residues. The CDR3 protein is CASSSGIQGVPQPQHF. The CDR3 nucleotides are TGCGCCAGCAGCTCAGGTATCCAGGGCGTGCCTCAGCCCCAGCATTTT.